The 11 T cell receptor beta chains below all came from one sample that was sequenced in a study of neurological immune-mediated disorders. As to time point: longitudinal time-point 3. Using its own MiXCR run on the 5' RACE reads, TCRdb lists one record per CDR3 protein. The sample consists of about 81,000 distinct CDR3 sequences, 3.5% to 5.5% of them appearing once. What was sequenced was PBMCs. Receptor source: a woman aged 55-69 years with multiple sclerosis.

This clonotype was counted at least ten times. The chain links TRBV20-1 to TRBJ2-7; D is perhaps TRBD1 or TRBD2 (5 bases each). The CDR3 is 14 residues long. The germline gives CDR1 DFQATT, CDR2 SNEGSKA (reference sequence). With 4 bases removed from V and 5 bases from J, the gap between germline ends came to 18 bases. The CDR3 DNA sequence: TGCAGTGCTATTAAGGGACCGTATAAGGACGAGCAGTACTTC. Protein product: CSAIKGPYKDEQYF.

This clonotype was seen at least ten times. The rearrangement uses TRBV6-5 and TRBJ1-2; D is unclear. V shed 6 bases and J shed 8 bases, with 22 bases lying between them. The CDR3 totals 15 residues. In germline, CDR1 is MNHEY, CDR2 SVGAGI. The CDR3 DNA follows: TGTGCCAGCAGCCTCATGGGCCAAGGTCATTTGGGCTACACCTTC. Its translation: CASSLMGQGHLGYTF.

This clonotype occurred many times. For the CDR3, the DNA is TGTGCCAGCAGTGATTATGGCTTAGGGGCAGCCCAGTACTTC. Translated: CASSDYGLGAAQYF. The chain has TRBV2 and TRBJ2-5, with D possibly matching TRBD1 (5 bases). V was clipped by 3 bases and J by 9 bases, with 17 bases between them. Germline V gives CDR1 SNHLY, CDR2 FYNNEI. The CDR3 extends over 14 amino acids.

The table lists this clonotype with many counts. The chain joins TRBV20-1 to TRBJ2-3; 11 nucleotides line up with TRBD2. The V and J ends lost 5 bases and 0 bases, in that order; junction bases with no gene match: 4. Germline lookup yields CDR1 DFQATT and CDR2 SNEGSKA (reference sequence). The CDR3 totals 15 residues. The DNA for the CDR3 is TGCAGTGCTGTCCGACTAGCGGGGAGCACAGATACGCAGTATTTT. Translating gives CSAVRLAGSTDTQYF.

Many counts were recorded for this clonotype. The chain combines TRBV3-1 with TRBJ1-1; D is unresolved. V was pared by 6 bases and J by 7 bases, with 12 bases between. The CDR3 loop spans 12 amino acids. Per germline, CDR1 LGHDT and CDR2 YNNKEL (reference sequence). In nucleotides, the CDR3 is TGTGCCAGCAGGGACGGACGGGGTGAAGCTTTCTTT. This sequence encodes CASRDGRGEAFF.

This clonotype was counted at least ten times. The chain combines TRBV5-1 with TRBJ2-7; 7 bases line up with TRBD1. Germline V gene lookup returns CDR1 SGHRS and CDR2 YFSETQ. V was clipped by 4 bases and J by 5 bases; unmatched bases: 9. The CDR3 consists of 14 residues. The CDR3 region is CASSVGTAVDEQYF. The CDR3 region has the DNA TGCGCCAGCAGCGTGGGGACAGCTGTTGACGAGCAGTACTTC. Based on the CDR3 plus reference TRBV5-1 and TRBJ2-7, the full variable domain is KAGVTQTPRYLIKTRGQQVTLSCSPISGHRSVSWYQQTPGQGLQFLFEYFSETQRNKGNFPGRFSGRQFSNSRSEMNVSTLELGDSALYLCASSVGTAVDEQYFGPGTRLTVT.

There are many counts of this clonotype. J is TRBJ2-7 and V is TRBV3-1; 11 nucleotides line up with TRBD2. This CDR3 contains 19 residues. Germline assignment: CDR1 LGHDT and CDR2 YNNKEL (reference sequence). V was pared by 3 bases and J by 1 base, with 14 bases of the junction left unmatched. The CDR3 DNA reads TGTGCCAGCAGCCATCCCTGGGGTAGCGGGGGGGTTCCGTCCTACGAGCAGTACTTC. It codes for CASSHPWGSGGVPSYEQYF.

The rearrangement links TRBV19 to TRBJ2-7; 9 bases are shared with TRBD1. This CDR3 has 14 amino acids. The V and J ends lost 3 bases and 2 bases, in that order; junction bases with no gene match: 2. Germline V gene lookup returns CDR1 LNHDA and CDR2 SQIVND (reference sequence). For the CDR3, the DNA is TGTGCCAGTAGTATGGGGACAGGGACCTACGAGCAGTACTTC. Its translation is CASSMGTGTYEQYF.

This clonotype was counted ten times or more. This chain links TRBV6-5 with TRBJ1-3; D is possibly TRBD1 (5 bases). The CDR3 covers 15 residues. Germline assignment: CDR1 MNHEY and CDR2 SVGAGI. V lost 0 bases to trimming and J lost 3 bases, with 9 bases between them. The CDR3 sequence: CASSYSGQGGNTIYF. CDR3 bases: TGTGCCAGCAGTTACTCGGGGCAGGGTGGAAACACCATATATTTT.

This clonotype was found many times. The chain combines TRBV6-5 with TRBJ1-1; TRBD1 aligns across 8 bases. The germline V gene encodes CDR1 MNHEY and CDR2 SVGAGI. The length of the CDR3 is 17 residues. The V segment lost 1 base and the J segment 3 bases; nucleotides outside the gene matches: 10. The CDR3 DNA reads as TGTGCCAGCAGTTACTTCGGCAGGGGGCGAGGGGACACTGAAGCTTTCTTT. Protein product: CASSYFGRGRGDTEAFF.

This clonotype was detected ten times or more. This sequence joins TRBV7-2 and TRBJ2-1; D possibly corresponds to TRBD2 (6 bases). This CDR3 spans 18 amino acids. V gave up 3 bases and J gave up 2 bases, with 20 bases separating them. Per the germline V gene, CDR1 is SGHTA and CDR2 is FQGNSA. The DNA of the CDR3 is TGTGCCAGCAGCTTCGGGCCCTGGAGCGGGCGTGCCTACAATGAGCAGTTCTTC. This translates into CASSFGPWSGRAYNEQFF.